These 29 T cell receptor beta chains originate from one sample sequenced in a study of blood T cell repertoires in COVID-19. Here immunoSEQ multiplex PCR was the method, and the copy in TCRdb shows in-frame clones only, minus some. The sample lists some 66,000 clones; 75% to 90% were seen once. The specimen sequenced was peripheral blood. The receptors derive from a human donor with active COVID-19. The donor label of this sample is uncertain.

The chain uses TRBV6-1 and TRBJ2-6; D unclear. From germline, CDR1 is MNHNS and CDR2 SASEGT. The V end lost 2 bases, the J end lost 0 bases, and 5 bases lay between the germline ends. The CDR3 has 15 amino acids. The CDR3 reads CASSEQSSGANVLTF. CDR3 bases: TGTGCCAGCAGTGAACAGTCCTCTGGGGCCAACGTCCTGACTTTC.

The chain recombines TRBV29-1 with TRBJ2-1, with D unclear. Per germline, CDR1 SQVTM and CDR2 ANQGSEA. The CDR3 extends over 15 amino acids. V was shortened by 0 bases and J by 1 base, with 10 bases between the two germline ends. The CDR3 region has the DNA TGCAGCGTTGAAGACTTGGGCGTATCCTACAATGAGCAGTTCTTC. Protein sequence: CSVEDLGVSYNEQFF.

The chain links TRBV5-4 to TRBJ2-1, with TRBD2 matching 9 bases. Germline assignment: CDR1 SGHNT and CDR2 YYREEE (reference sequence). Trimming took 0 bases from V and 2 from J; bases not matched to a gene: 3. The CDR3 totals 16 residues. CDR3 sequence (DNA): TGTGCCAGCAGCTTGGTGGGCGGGGGGGCCTACAATGAGCAGTTCTTC. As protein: CASSLVGGGAYNEQFF.

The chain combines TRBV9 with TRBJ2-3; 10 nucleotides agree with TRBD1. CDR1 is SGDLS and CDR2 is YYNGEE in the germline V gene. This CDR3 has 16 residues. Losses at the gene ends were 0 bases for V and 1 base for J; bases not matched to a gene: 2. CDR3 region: CASSVGDRGGTDTQYF. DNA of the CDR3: TGTGCCAGCAGCGTAGGGGACAGGGGTGGCACAGATACGCAGTATTTT.

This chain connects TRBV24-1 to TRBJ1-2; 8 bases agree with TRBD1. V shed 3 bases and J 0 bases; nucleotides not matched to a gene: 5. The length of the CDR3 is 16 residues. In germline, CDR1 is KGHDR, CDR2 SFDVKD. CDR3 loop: CATSDPGTGTNYGYTF. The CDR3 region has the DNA TGTGCCACCAGTGATCCCGGGACAGGTACTAACTATGGCTACACCTTC.

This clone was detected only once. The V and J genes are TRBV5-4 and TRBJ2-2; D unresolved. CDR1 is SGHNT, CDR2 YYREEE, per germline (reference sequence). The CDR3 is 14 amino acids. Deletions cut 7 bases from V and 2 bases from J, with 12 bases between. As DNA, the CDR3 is TGTGCCAGCGGAGTCGATTTTAACACCGGGGAGCTGTTTTTT. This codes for CASGVDFNTGELFF.

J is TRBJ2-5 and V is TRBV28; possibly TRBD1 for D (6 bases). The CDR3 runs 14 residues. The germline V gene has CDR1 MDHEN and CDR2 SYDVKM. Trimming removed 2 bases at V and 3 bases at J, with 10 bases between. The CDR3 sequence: CASSLGGREETQYF. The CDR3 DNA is TGTGCCAGCAGTTTAGGGGGCAGGGAAGAGACCCAGTACTTC.

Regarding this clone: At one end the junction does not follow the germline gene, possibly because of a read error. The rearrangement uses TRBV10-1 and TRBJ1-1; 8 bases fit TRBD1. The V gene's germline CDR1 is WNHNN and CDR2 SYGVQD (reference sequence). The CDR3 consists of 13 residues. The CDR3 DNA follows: TGCGCCAGCAGTGTGGGGTCGACGGACAGGGCCATTTTT. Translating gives CASSVGSTDRAIF.

This chain's CDR3 is CASSSTTDTQYF. The CDR3, as DNA: TGTGCCAGCAGTTCCACAACAGATACGCAGTATTTT. V is TRBV6-5 and J is TRBJ2-3; D is undetermined. There are 12 residues in the CDR3. The V end was cut by 4 bases, the J end by 3 bases, with 5 bases between. Germline V gene data show CDR1 as MNHEY and CDR2 as SVGAGI.

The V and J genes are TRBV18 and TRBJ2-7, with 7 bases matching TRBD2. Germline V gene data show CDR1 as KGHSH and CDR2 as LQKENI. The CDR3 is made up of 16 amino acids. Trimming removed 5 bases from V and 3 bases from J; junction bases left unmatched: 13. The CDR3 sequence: CASSGSAGATLYEQYF. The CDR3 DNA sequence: TGTGCCAGCTCAGGATCCGCGGGAGCGACTCTCTACGAGCAGTACTTC.

CDR3 nucleotide sequence: TGTGCCAGCAGGCTCACAGGGGGCAAAGAGACCCAGTACTTC. Its translation is CASRLTGGKETQYF. The V call is TRBV11-2, the J call TRBJ2-5, with 9 bases lining up with TRBD1. V shed 6 bases, J shed 3 bases, and the junction held 5 bases outside the gene matches. Germline V gene data show CDR1 as SGHAT and CDR2 as FQNNGV. This CDR3 region has 14 residues.

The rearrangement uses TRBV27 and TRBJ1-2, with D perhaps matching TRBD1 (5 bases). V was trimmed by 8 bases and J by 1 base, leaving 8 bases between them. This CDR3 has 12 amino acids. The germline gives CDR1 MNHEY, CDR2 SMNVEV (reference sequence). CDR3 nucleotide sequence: TGTGCCAGCGCAGGGAATAACTATGGCTACACCTTC. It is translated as CASAGNNYGYTF.

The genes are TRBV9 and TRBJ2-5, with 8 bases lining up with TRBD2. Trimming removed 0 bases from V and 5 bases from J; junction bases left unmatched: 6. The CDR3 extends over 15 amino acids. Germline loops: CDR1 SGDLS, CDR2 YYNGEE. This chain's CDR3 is CASSVAAGGGETQYF. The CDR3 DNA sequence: TGTGCCAGCAGCGTAGCGGCGGGGGGAGGGGAGACCCAGTACTTC.

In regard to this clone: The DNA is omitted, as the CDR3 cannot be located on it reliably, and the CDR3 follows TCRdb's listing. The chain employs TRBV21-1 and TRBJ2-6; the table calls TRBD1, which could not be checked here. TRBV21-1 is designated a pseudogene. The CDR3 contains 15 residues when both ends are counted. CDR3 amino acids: CASSKVGVGANVLTF.

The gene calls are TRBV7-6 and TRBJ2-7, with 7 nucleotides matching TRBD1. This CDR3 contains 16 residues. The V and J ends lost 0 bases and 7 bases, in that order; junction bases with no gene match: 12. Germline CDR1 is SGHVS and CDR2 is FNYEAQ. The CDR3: CASSLAPGQMEPEQYF. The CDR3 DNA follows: TGTGCCAGCAGCTTAGCTCCGGGACAGATGGAGCCGGAGCAGTACTTC.

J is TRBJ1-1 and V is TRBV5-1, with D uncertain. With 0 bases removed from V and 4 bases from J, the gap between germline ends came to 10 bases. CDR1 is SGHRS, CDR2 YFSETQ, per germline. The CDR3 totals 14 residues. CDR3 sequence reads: CASSLGRDGTEAFF. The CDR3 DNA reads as TGCGCCAGCAGCTTGGGGAGGGATGGCACTGAAGCTTTCTTT.

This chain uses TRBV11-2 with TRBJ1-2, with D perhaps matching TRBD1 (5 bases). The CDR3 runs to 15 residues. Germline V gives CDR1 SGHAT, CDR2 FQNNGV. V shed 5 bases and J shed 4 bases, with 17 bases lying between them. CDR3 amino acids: CASSPSPDSFYGYTF. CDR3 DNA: TGTGCCAGCAGCCCCTCACCCGACAGTTTCTATGGCTACACCTTC.

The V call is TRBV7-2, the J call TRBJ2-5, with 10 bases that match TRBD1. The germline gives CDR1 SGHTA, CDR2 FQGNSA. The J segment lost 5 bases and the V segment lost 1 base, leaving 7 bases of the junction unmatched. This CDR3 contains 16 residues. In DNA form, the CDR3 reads TGTGCCAGCAGCTTAGTGGGACAGGGGAGTCAGGAGACCCAGTACTTC. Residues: CASSLVGQGSQETQYF.

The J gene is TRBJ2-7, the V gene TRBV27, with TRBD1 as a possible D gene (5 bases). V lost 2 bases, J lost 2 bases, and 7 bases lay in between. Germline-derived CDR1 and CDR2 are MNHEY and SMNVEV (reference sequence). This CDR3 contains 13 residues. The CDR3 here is CASSLTGTYEQYF. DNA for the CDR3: TGTGCCAGCAGTTTAACAGGTACCTACGAGCAGTACTTC.

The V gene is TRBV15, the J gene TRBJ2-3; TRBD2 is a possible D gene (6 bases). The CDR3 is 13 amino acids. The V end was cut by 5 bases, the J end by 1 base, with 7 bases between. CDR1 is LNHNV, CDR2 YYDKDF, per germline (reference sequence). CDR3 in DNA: TGTGCCACCAGCCGGAGGGGCACAGATACGCAGTATTTT. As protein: CATSRRGTDTQYF.

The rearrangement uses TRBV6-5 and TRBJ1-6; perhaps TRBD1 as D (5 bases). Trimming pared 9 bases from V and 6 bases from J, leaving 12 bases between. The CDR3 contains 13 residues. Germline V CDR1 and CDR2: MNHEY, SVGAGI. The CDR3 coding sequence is TGTGCCAGTACCCAGGGATTTAATTCACCCCTCCACTTT. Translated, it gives CASTQGFNSPLHF.

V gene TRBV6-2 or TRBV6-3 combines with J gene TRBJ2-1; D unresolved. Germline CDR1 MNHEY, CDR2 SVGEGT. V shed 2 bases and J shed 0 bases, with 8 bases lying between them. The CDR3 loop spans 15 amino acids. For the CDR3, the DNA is TGTGCCAGCAGTTACAGAGAAATCTCCTACAATGAGCAGTTCTTC. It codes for CASSYREISYNEQFF.

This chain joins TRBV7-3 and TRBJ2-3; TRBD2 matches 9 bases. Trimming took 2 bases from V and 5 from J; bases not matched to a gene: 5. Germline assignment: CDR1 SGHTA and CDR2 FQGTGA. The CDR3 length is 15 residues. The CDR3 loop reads CASSLAGGSIDTQYF. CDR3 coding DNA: TGTGCCAGCAGCTTAGCGGGGGGGTCGATAGATACGCAGTATTTT.

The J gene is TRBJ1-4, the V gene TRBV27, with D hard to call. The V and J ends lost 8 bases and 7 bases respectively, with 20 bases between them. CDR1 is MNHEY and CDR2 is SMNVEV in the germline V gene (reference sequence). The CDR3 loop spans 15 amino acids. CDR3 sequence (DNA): TGTGCCAGCGGATCCTTTAGTCGCGGGCGTGAAAAACTGTTTTTT. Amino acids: CASGSFSRGREKLFF.

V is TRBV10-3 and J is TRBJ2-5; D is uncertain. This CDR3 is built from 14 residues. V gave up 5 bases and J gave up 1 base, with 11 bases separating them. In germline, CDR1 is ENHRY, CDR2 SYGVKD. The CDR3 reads CAISLTSTQETQYF. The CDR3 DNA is TGTGCCATCAGTCTGACAAGTACCCAAGAGACCCAGTACTTC.

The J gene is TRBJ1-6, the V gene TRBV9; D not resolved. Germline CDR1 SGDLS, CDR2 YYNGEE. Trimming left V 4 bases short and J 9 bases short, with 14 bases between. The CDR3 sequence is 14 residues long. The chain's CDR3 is CASSPPGDGSPLHF. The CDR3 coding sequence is TGTGCCAGCAGCCCCCCCGGGGATGGTTCACCCCTCCACTTT.

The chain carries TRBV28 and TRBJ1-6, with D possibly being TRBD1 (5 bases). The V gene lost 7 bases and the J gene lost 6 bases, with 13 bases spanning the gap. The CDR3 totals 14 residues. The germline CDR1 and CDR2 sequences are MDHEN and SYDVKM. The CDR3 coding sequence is TGTGCCAGCACCCTGGGGCATACTAATTCACCCCTCCACTTT. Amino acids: CASTLGHTNSPLHF.

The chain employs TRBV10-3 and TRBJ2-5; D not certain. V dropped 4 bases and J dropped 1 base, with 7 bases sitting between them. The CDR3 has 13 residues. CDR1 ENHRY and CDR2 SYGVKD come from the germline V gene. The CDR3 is CAISGQRQETQYF. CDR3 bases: TGTGCCATCAGTGGCCAGCGCCAAGAGACCCAGTACTTC.

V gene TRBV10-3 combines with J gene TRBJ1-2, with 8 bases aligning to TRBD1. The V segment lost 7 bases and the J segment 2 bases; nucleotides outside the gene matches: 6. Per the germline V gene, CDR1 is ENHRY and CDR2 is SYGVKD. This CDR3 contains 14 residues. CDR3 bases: TGTGCCATCAAGGACAGGGAGGGGAACTATGGCTACACCTTC. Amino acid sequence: CAIKDREGNYGYTF.